This T cell receptor beta chain was captured by sequencing in a study of T-cell reconstitution after alpha-beta-depleted transplantation in children. General observations from the study: Some patients owed their high day-60 TCRbeta diversity to surviving recipient T cells and thymic progenitors.

The CDR3 covers 13 residues. Trimming removed 5 bases from V and 6 bases from J, with 13 bases in between. Unique molecular identifiers were used to barcode this TCRbeta library. TCRdb re-derived calls from the PCR reads in MiXCR, one entry per CDR3 protein. The profile shows about 250,000 distinct CDR3 sequences, under 30% of them singletons. This clonotype was picked up many times. Its antigen is as yet unknown. The sequenced sample was PBMCs, mostly from graft donor cells, obtained 360 days after TCRalphabeta/CD19-depleted stem cell transplant. J is TRBJ1-1 and V is TRBV12-3 or TRBV12-4; D unclear. This clonotype was sampled from a female patient aged 2-15 years who had a stem cell transplant for congenital amegakaryocytic thrombocytopenia, so the T cells may come from the graft donor. The CDR3 DNA reads as TGTGCCAGCAGTAACCGACACGGCGCTGAAGCTTTCTTT. Translated, it gives CASSNRHGAEAFF.